A single sample is the source of the 32 T cell receptor beta chains below, sequenced in a study of identical twins. Using its own MiXCR run on the 5' RACE reads, TCRdb lists one record per CDR3 protein. Altogether about 1.7 million distinct CDR3 sequences are present, about 32% being singletons, with the ten largest covering less than 0.35%. What was sequenced was cord blood. These receptors were taken from a newborn girl in good health.

A few counts support this clonotype. The gene calls are TRBV20-1 and TRBJ1-6, with D perhaps TRBD1 (6 bases). This CDR3 comprises 14 residues. Germline V lookup: CDR1 DFQATT, CDR2 SNEGSKA (reference sequence). V gave up 6 bases and J gave up 3 bases, with 12 bases separating them. The CDR3, as DNA: TGCAGTGCCCAACAGGGACTCTATAATTCACCCCTCCACTTT. This codes for CSAQQGLYNSPLHF.

Worth noting for this clonotype: A much larger clone lies one base from this, so it may be a read error. V is TRBV28 and J is TRBJ2-3, with 7 positions matching TRBD1. The CDR3 totals 13 residues. Unmatched junction bases numbered 6, after V lost 5 bases and J lost 7 bases. Germline CDR1 MDHEN, CDR2 SYDVKM. The CDR3 DNA reads TGTGCCAGCAGTCTCATCAGGGGGAATACGCAGTATTTT. It is translated as CASSLIRGNTQYF. Full variable domain (rest looked up from reference TRBV28 and TRBJ2-3): DVKVTQSSRYLVKRTGEKVFLECVQDMDHENMFWYRQDPGLGLRLIYFSYDVKMKEKGDIPEGYSVSREKKERFSLILESASTNQTSMYLCASSLIRGNTQYFGPGTRLTVL.

The table lists this clonotype with a few counts. This chain's CDR3 is CASSPKEGWDEKLFF. The CDR3 DNA is TGTGCCAGCAGCCCAAAAGAGGGGTGGGATGAAAAACTGTTTTTT. The chain joins TRBV9 to TRBJ1-4, with TRBD1 as a possible D gene (5 bases). The CDR3 runs to 15 residues. V was pared by 4 bases and J by 6 bases, with 16 bases between. Germline values: CDR1 SGDLS, CDR2 YYNGEE.

This clonotype was detected only a few times. The chain is built from TRBV5-1 and TRBJ1-2; 7 bases are a match to TRBD1. Germline values: CDR1 SGHRS, CDR2 YFSETQ. V lost 2 bases and J lost 5; bases outside the gene matches: 12. There are 16 residues in the CDR3. This CDR3 reads CASSFNTGVVTYGYTF. The CDR3 coding sequence is TGCGCCAGCAGCTTTAATACAGGGGTTGTTACTTATGGCTACACCTTC.

CDR3 nucleotides: TGCGCCAGCAGCTTGAGTGGGGTTTCTAACTATGGCTACACCTTC. As protein: CASSLSGVSNYGYTF. The V call is TRBV5-1, the J call TRBJ1-2; D remains unclear. V gave up 1 base and J gave up 0 bases, with 10 bases separating them. The CDR3 loop spans 15 amino acids. Germline CDR1 and CDR2: SGHRS and YFSETQ. Supplemented by reference TRBV5-1 and TRBJ1-2, the full variable domain reads KAGVTQTPRYLIKTRGQQVTLSCSPISGHRSVSWYQQTPGQGLQFLFEYFSETQRNKGNFPGRFSGRQFSNSRSEMNVSTLELGDSALYLCASSLSGVSNYGYTFGSGTRLTVV.

The chain uses TRBV4-1 and TRBJ2-1; D remains ambiguous. V lost 4 bases to trimming and J lost 2 bases, with 12 bases between them. CDR1 MGHRA and CDR2 YSYEKL come from the germline V gene. The CDR3 is 15 amino acids. CDR3 in amino acids: CASSPSFFPYNEQFF. In DNA, the CDR3 is TGCGCCAGCAGCCCGAGCTTTTTCCCCTACAATGAGCAGTTCTTC.

A few counts support this clonotype. The CDR3 bases are TGTGCCAGCAGCCGACGGAATTATGCCGGGACTAGCCGAGTAAGAGCCTACAATGAGCAGTTCTTC. Its protein is CASSRRNYAGTSRVRAYNEQFF. V and J are TRBV11-2 and TRBJ2-1; 9 bases map to TRBD2. The ends lost 5 bases at V and 2 bases at J; junction bases unmatched: 25. The CDR3 is 22 amino acids. Germline CDR1 is SGHAT and CDR2 is FQNNGV.

This clonotype appeared a few times. The chain is built from TRBV7-8 and TRBJ2-3, with 9 bases identical to TRBD2. The CDR3 extends over 16 amino acids. V trimming: 4 bases; J trimming: 2 bases; junction bases outside the gene matches: 7. CDR1 SGHVS and CDR2 FQNEAQ come from the germline V gene. CDR3 nucleotides: TGTGCCAGCAGCTCGAGACTAGCGGACGTCACAGATACGCAGTATTTT. This gives the protein CASSSRLADVTDTQYF.

This clonotype was picked up one time. CDR3 amino acids: CASSAQGGGSPLHF. The CDR3 DNA reads as TGTGCCAGCAGTGCCCAGGGAGGGGGATCACCCCTCCACTTT. The chain uses TRBV6-4 and TRBJ1-6; maybe TRBD1 (6 bases). The CDR3 sequence is 14 residues long. Trimming removed 4 bases at V and 10 bases at J, with 14 bases between. Germline V CDR1 and CDR2: MRHNA, SNTAGT.

This chain connects TRBV11-2 to TRBJ2-1, with 10 bases matching TRBD2. The V and J ends lost 2 bases and 6 bases, in that order; junction bases with no gene match: 7. CDR1 SGHAT and CDR2 FQNNGV come from the germline V gene. The CDR3 extends over 16 amino acids. The CDR3 DNA follows: TGTGCCAGCAGCTTATGGTCGGGACTAGCGATCAATGAGCAGTTCTTC. Amino acids: CASSLWSGLAINEQFF.

The chain has TRBV24-1 and TRBJ2-1; 11 bases align to TRBD1. The germline V gene has CDR1 KGHDR and CDR2 SFDVKD. V shed 3 bases, J shed 3 bases, and the junction held 3 bases outside the gene matches. The CDR3 sequence is 16 residues long. The CDR3 region is CATSDAGTGGYNEQFF. The CDR3 DNA is TGTGCCACCAGTGATGCCGGGACAGGGGGCTACAATGAGCAGTTCTTC.

At least ten counts were recorded for this clonotype. The chain carries TRBV3-1 and TRBJ2-3; perhaps TRBD2 as D (5 bases). This CDR3 is built from 15 residues. V was shortened by 1 base and J by 0 bases, with 8 bases between the two germline ends. Germline CDR1 is LGHDT and CDR2 is YNNKEL (reference sequence). The CDR3 loop is CASSQVRTSTDTQYF. CDR3 bases: TGTGCCAGCAGCCAAGTAAGGACTAGCACAGATACGCAGTATTTT.

The chain joins TRBV4-2 to TRBJ1-5; D possibly corresponds to TRBD1 (5 bases). The germline CDR1 and CDR2 sequences are LGHNA and YNFKEQ. This CDR3 comprises 17 residues. V lost 1 base and J 2 bases, leaving 15 bases between the germline ends. The DNA of the CDR3 is TGTGCCAGCAGCCAAGCCCAAGTCCAGGGCGGCAATCAGCCCCAGCATTTT. Translating it yields CASSQAQVQGGNQPQHF.

J is TRBJ2-7 and V is TRBV2; D unresolved. V lost 6 bases and J 4 bases, leaving 19 bases between the germline ends. This CDR3 region has 15 residues. Germline V gives CDR1 SNHLY, CDR2 FYNNEI. The CDR3 DNA sequence: TGTGCCAGCAGACCAGACACCCGAGGACCTTACGAGCAGTACTTC. Protein product: CASRPDTRGPYEQYF.

Regarding this clonotype: Since the CDR3 does not end with the conserved phenylalanine or tryptophan, this likely comes from a read error. Because the CDR3's place on the DNA is in doubt, the DNA is left out and the CDR3 is given as listed by TCRdb. The gene calls are TRBV21-1 and TRBJ2-3. TRBV21-1 is a pseudogene. The CDR3 spans 14 residues, counting both ends. CDR3 amino acids: CASSRRIGTDTQYL.

This clonotype turned up a few times. The chain is built from TRBV28 and TRBJ2-3; 11 nucleotides align to TRBD2. CDR1 is MDHEN, CDR2 SYDVKM, per germline. The CDR3 spans 19 residues. J gave up 4 bases and V 4 bases, and 16 bases lay outside the gene matches. In DNA, the CDR3 is TGTGCCAGCAGTTCTCGGGAATGGGGACTAGCGGAGAACCCAGATACGCAGTATTTT. This encodes CASSSREWGLAENPDTQYF.

There are a few counts of this clonotype. V usage is TRBV25-1 and J usage is TRBJ2-1, with 12 bases matching TRBD2. TRBJ2-7 matches the DNA end more closely, so the J call is doubtful. Per germline, CDR1 MGHDK and CDR2 SYGVNS. The CDR3 totals 18 residues. The CDR3, as DNA: TGTGCCAGCAGTGAATTCGGACTAGCGGGGCCGTCCTACAATGAGCAGTACTTC. It codes for CASSEFGLAGPSYNEQYF.

CDR3: CAISESWRGGYGHEQFF. The CDR3 DNA reads TGTGCCATCAGTGAGTCGTGGCGGGGGGGCTACGGGCATGAGCAGTTCTTC. This chain links TRBV10-3 with TRBJ2-1; 9 positions agree with TRBD2. The CDR3 length is 17 residues. V lost 0 bases and J lost 8; bases outside the gene matches: 11. Germline V CDR1 and CDR2: ENHRY, SYGVKD.

This clonotype turned up a few times. This sequence joins TRBV7-9 and TRBJ1-2, with TRBD1 identical over 7 bases. J was trimmed by 1 base and V by 2 bases; bases with no gene match: 10. This CDR3 contains 17 residues. The germline V gene has CDR1 SEHNR and CDR2 FQNEAQ (reference sequence). The CDR3 protein is CASSLPYDRDLNYGYTF. The CDR3, as DNA: TGTGCCAGCAGCTTACCCTATGACAGGGACCTTAACTATGGCTACACCTTC.

The chain is built from TRBV6-1 and TRBJ1-5, with D perhaps TRBD1 (6 bases). The germline gives CDR1 MNHNS, CDR2 SASEGT. The CDR3 consists of 17 residues. Trimming left V 4 bases short and J 0 bases short, with 16 bases between. The CDR3 sequence: CASSARDIRLSNQPQHF. CDR3 coding DNA: TGTGCCAGCAGTGCCCGGGACATTCGCCTTAGCAATCAGCCCCAGCATTTT.

This clonotype has a handful of counts. The rearrangement links TRBV12-3 or TRBV12-4 to TRBJ2-3; 11 positions match TRBD2. The V gene end was trimmed by 5 bases and the J gene end by 4 bases; junction bases not matched to a gene: 5. The CDR3 is 15 residues long. The CDR3 protein is CASSRSGGAADTQYF. For the CDR3, the DNA is TGTGCCAGCAGTCGTAGCGGGGGGGCCGCAGATACGCAGTATTTT.

About this clonotype: Given a much more abundant clone one base away, this may be a read error. The chain has TRBV12-3 or TRBV12-4 and TRBJ2-7; 9 bases map to TRBD1. This CDR3 is 15 amino acids long. CDR3 sequence: CASSLYRGPTYVQYF. The CDR3 DNA sequence: TGTGCCAGCAGCTTGTACAGGGGGCCCACCTACGTGCAGTACTTC.

This clonotype was seen ten or more times. The rearrangement joins TRBV27 to TRBJ2-7; TRBD1 matches at 9 bases. Germline trimming cut 6 bases from V and 1 base from J; bases unmatched to any gene: 7. The CDR3 runs 15 residues. Per germline, CDR1 MNHEY and CDR2 SMNVEV (reference sequence). CDR3 DNA: TGTGCCAGCAGCACGGGACAGGGAGCATCCTACGAGCAGTACTTC. Residues: CASSTGQGASYEQYF.

This clonotype was picked up many times. This sequence joins TRBV20-1 and TRBJ2-7, with D perhaps being TRBD1 or TRBD2 (5 bases each). The V and J ends lost 5 bases and 0 bases respectively, with 20 bases between them. CDR3 length: 16 residues. Germline V lookup: CDR1 DFQATT, CDR2 SNEGSKA (reference sequence). As DNA, the CDR3 is TGCAGTGCTGCCGACACCGGGACCGACAGCTCCTACGAGCAGTACTTC. Amino acids: CSAADTGTDSSYEQYF.

This chain joins TRBV5-1 and TRBJ2-3; D might be TRBD2 (6 bases). Trimming took off 4 bases at V and 6 bases at J, with 12 bases between the two ends. The CDR3 runs to 13 residues. The germline V gene has CDR1 SGHRS and CDR2 YFSETQ. CDR3 residues: CASSRASADTQYF. CDR3 DNA sequence: TGCGCCAGCAGCCGGGCTAGCGCGGATACGCAGTATTTT. Drawing the rest from reference TRBV5-1 and TRBJ2-3, the complete variable domain is KAGVTQTPRYLIKTRGQQVTLSCSPISGHRSVSWYQQTPGQGLQFLFEYFSETQRNKGNFPGRFSGRQFSNSRSEMNVSTLELGDSALYLCASSRASADTQYFGPGTRLTVL.

This clonotype was seen a handful of times. The chain employs TRBV4-1 and TRBJ2-3; the D is unclear. Trimming shortened V by 4 bases and J by 7 bases, and 18 bases separated the two germline ends. There are 15 residues in the CDR3. Germline V gene sequence: CDR1 MGHRA, CDR2 YSYEKL. CDR3 sequence (DNA): TGCGCCAGCAGCCCGGGCCGCCCCCTGGAAAATACGCAGTATTTT. The encoded protein is CASSPGRPLENTQYF.

This clonotype was found a few times. The chain recombines TRBV7-2 with TRBJ2-7; D remains unclear. Looked up from germline, CDR1 is SGHTA and CDR2 is FQGNSA. Trimming took 1 base from V and 2 from J, leaving 12 bases between them. This CDR3 has 15 amino acids. CDR3 protein: CASSLGSVVAYEQYF. CDR3 nucleotide sequence: TGTGCCAGCAGCTTAGGTAGTGTCGTCGCCTACGAGCAGTACTTC.

The chain uses TRBV14 and TRBJ2-1; 10 bases match TRBD2. J was trimmed by 3 bases and V by 5 bases; bases with no gene match: 4. CDR3 size: 15 residues. Germline CDR1 SGHDN, CDR2 FVKESK. The DNA for the CDR3 is TGTGCCAGCAGCTGGAGCGGGGGGGGCTACAATGAGCAGTTCTTC. It codes for CASSWSGGGYNEQFF.

About this clonotype itself: Relative to the germline gene, one junction end is altered; a read error may explain this. The gene calls are TRBV15 and TRBJ2-1; 10 nucleotides agree with TRBD2. The germline V gene encodes CDR1 LNHNV and CDR2 YYDKDF (reference sequence). CDR3 length equals 15 residues. The CDR3 loop reads CSTSSGGAHYNEQFF. The CDR3, as DNA: TGTTCCACCAGCAGCGGGGGGGCACACTACAATGAGCAGTTCTTC. The variable domain in full, with the rest retrieved from reference TRBV15 and TRBJ2-1, is DAMVIQNPRYQVTQFGKPVTLSCSQTLNHNVMYWYQQKSSQAPKLLFHYYDKDFNNEADTPDNFQSRRPNTSFCFLDIRSPGLGDTAMYLCSTSSGGAHYNEQFFGPGTRLTVL.

This sequence joins TRBV20-1 and TRBJ1-2; D is possibly TRBD1 (6 bases). CDR1 is DFQATT, CDR2 SNEGSKA, per germline (reference sequence). Trimming pared 6 bases from V and 0 bases from J, leaving 14 bases between. The CDR3 has 14 residues. CDR3 amino acids: CSAPRGGANYGYTF. The CDR3 region has the DNA TGCAGTGCCCCTAGGGGGGGAGCTAACTATGGCTACACCTTC.

The rearrangement joins TRBV7-7 to TRBJ2-3, with 14 bases aligning to TRBD2. The V gene's germline CDR1 is SSHAT and CDR2 FNYEAQ (reference sequence). With V trimmed by 5 bases and J by 2 bases, 3 bases remained unmatched. The CDR3 loop spans 16 amino acids. CDR3 bases: TGTGCCAGCAGCGCGACTAGCGGGGGGGTCACAGATACGCAGTATTTT. This sequence encodes CASSATSGGVTDTQYF.

A few counts support this clonotype. One junction end does not reproduce the germline sequence, and a read error may be involved. The rearrangement uses TRBV4-1 and TRBJ1-4; tentative D call: TRBD1 (5 bases). Germline V gene data show CDR1 as MGHRA and CDR2 as YSYEKL. This CDR3 contains 15 residues. CDR3 DNA: TGTGCCAGCAGCCAGCCCCAGCGCCCAGGGGAAAAACTGTTTTTT. As protein: CASSQPQRPGEKLFF.